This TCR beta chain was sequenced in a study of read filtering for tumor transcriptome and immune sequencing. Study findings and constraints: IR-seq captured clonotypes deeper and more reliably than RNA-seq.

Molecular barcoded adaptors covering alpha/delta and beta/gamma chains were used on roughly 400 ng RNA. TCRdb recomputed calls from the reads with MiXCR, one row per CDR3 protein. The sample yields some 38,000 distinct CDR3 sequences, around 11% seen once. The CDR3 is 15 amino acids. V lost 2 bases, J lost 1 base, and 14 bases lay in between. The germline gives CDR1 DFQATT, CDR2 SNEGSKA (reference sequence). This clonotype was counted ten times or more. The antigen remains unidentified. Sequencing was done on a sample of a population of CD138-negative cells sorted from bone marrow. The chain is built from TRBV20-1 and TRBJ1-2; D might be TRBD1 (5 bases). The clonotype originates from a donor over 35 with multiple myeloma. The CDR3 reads CSARSWSQGNYGYTF. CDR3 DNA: TGCAGTGCTAGATCCTGGTCCCAGGGTAACTATGGCTACACCTTC.